These 27 T cell receptor beta chains originate from one sample sequenced in a study of blood T cell repertoires in COVID-19. Profiling relied on immunoSEQ multiplex PCR, and the TCRdb table lists in-frame clones only, not all of them. The sample consists of approximately 120,000 clones, 65% to 90% of them appearing once. Sample: peripheral blood. These receptors came from an elderly woman with active or convalescent COVID-19.

The chain is built from TRBV3-1 (or the pseudogene TRBV3-2) and TRBJ2-7, with 9 bases that match TRBD1. V dropped 0 bases and J dropped 5; count of bases not matched to a gene: 8. CDR3 length equals 16 residues. Germline V gene sequence: CDR1 LGHDT, CDR2 YNNKEL (reference sequence). The CDR3 DNA follows: TGTGCCAGCAGCCAAGATCTAGTAAGGACAGGGGACGAGCAGTACTTC. Its translation: CASSQDLVRTGDEQYF.

The J gene is TRBJ1-4, the V gene TRBV5-1; a weak D match, TRBD1 (6 bases). Germline V gene data show CDR1 as SGHRS and CDR2 as YFSETQ. The length of the CDR3 is 15 residues. Trimming removed 2 bases from V and 7 bases from J, with 15 bases in between. The DNA for the CDR3 is TGCGCCAGCAGCTTTACTCGGGGGGCGTCTGAAAAACTGTTTTTT. It translates to CASSFTRGASEKLFF.

The chain couples TRBV4-2 to TRBJ2-1; no definite D call. Germline CDR1 is LGHNA and CDR2 is YNFKEQ. V lost 0 bases, J lost 4 bases, and 10 bases lay in between. This CDR3 is built from 15 residues. As DNA, the CDR3 is TGTGCCAGCAGCCAAGATCCCGTCGTTTACAATGAGCAGTTCTTC. Translated, it gives CASSQDPVVYNEQFF.

The chain couples TRBV28 to TRBJ1-2, with TRBD1 matching 7 bases. With V trimmed by 11 bases and J by 4 bases, 10 bases remained unmatched. This CDR3 contains 13 residues. In germline, CDR1 is MDHEN, CDR2 SYDVKM. CDR3 coding DNA: TGTGCCGGTGGGGCAGGGGGGATCTATGGCTACACCTTC. Translation gives CAGGAGGIYGYTF.

This chain uses TRBV10-3 with TRBJ2-7; 8 bases map to TRBD1. Germline V lookup: CDR1 ENHRY, CDR2 SYGVKD. The V gene end was trimmed by 5 bases and the J gene end by 2 bases; junction bases not matched to a gene: 8. CDR3 length: 15 residues. The CDR3 loop reads CAISNDRGGTYEQYF. The CDR3 bases are TGTGCCATCAGTAATGACAGGGGTGGGACCTACGAGCAGTACTTC.

The rearrangement uses TRBV6-5 and TRBJ2-1; perhaps TRBD2 as D (6 bases). V shed 5 bases and J shed 3 bases, with 11 bases lying between them. The CDR3 totals 14 residues. CDR1 and CDR2 (germline): MNHEY, SVGAGI. Here the CDR3 reads CASSLGLSYNEQFF. The CDR3 DNA sequence: TGTGCCAGCAGTCTCGGACTAAGCTACAATGAGCAGTTCTTC.

To note about this clone: This sample includes further DNA sequences coding for the same CDR3. The rearrangement links TRBV10-3 to TRBJ2-2; no reliable D call. The ends were cut back, 6 bases at V and 0 bases at J, with 11 bases in the middle. The CDR3 has 15 residues. Germline V gene lookup returns CDR1 ENHRY and CDR2 SYGVKD. The CDR3 DNA follows: TGTGCCATCAGCCGAGACAATTCGAACACCGGGGAGCTGTTTTTT. As protein: CAISRDNSNTGELFF.

This clone has only one observation. V usage is TRBV30 and J usage is TRBJ1-3; 9 nucleotides align to TRBD1. Germline trimming cut 3 bases from V and 3 bases from J; bases unmatched to any gene: 3. Germline V gives CDR1 GTSNPN, CDR2 SVGIG (reference sequence). This CDR3 region has 14 residues. CDR3 sequence (DNA): TGTGCCTGGAGCTCGGGACAGGGTGGAAACACCATATATTTT. Amino acid sequence: CAWSSGQGGNTIYF.

The V call is TRBV19, the J call TRBJ2-1; TRBD2 matches at 13 bases. Germline V CDR1 and CDR2: LNHDA, SQIVND (reference sequence). The length of the CDR3 is 14 residues. The trim removed 6 bases at V and 10 bases at J, leaving 6 bases unmatched. CDR3 nucleotide sequence: TGTGCCAGTAGGCGACTAGCGGGAGGAGGCGAGCAGTTCTTC. Translating it yields CASRRLAGGGEQFF.

CDR3 region: CASNRVGNYGYTF. CDR3 DNA: TGTGCCAGTAACAGGGTTGGTAACTATGGCTACACCTTC. This chain links TRBV19 with TRBJ1-2, with D perhaps matching TRBD1 (6 bases). Looked up from germline, CDR1 is LNHDA and CDR2 is SQIVND (reference sequence). The CDR3 loop spans 13 amino acids. Trimming shortened V by 7 bases and J by 1 base, and 10 bases separated the two germline ends.

The rearrangement links TRBV28 to TRBJ2-3, with 10 bases lining up with TRBD2. The CDR3 has 15 amino acids. The germline V gene has CDR1 MDHEN and CDR2 SYDVKM. V gave up 6 bases and J gave up 3 bases; unmatched junction bases: 6. The CDR3 loop is CASRVAGGRTDTQYF. The CDR3 coding sequence is TGTGCCAGCAGGGTAGCGGGAGGTAGGACAGATACGCAGTATTTT.

The rearrangement joins TRBV28 to TRBJ2-1, with 8 bases matching TRBD2. The CDR3 consists of 13 residues. The ends lost 4 bases at V and 13 bases at J; junction bases unmatched: 9. Germline V gene data show CDR1 as MDHEN and CDR2 as SYDVKM. The DNA of the CDR3 is TGTGCCAGCAGTTGGACTAGCCCGAACTCTCAGTTCTTC. This gives the protein CASSWTSPNSQFF.

V gene TRBV12-3 or TRBV12-4 combines with J gene TRBJ1-2; 9 bases match TRBD1. This CDR3 is built from 13 residues. V was clipped by 5 bases and J by 8 bases; unmatched bases: 6. The CDR3 region is CASSPTGGRGYTF. In DNA, the CDR3 is TGTGCCAGCAGTCCGACAGGGGGACGGGGCTACACCTTC.

The chain is built from TRBV11-2 and TRBJ1-1; no clear D gene. CDR3 length: 15 residues. CDR1 SGHAT and CDR2 FQNNGV come from the germline V gene. The V end was cut by 5 bases, the J end by 4 bases, with 17 bases between. Written as DNA, the CDR3 is TGTGCCAGCAGCCCCACCCTTGGAGTCAGCACTGAAGCTTTCTTT. Protein product: CASSPTLGVSTEAFF.

CDR3 bases: TGTGCCATCAGTTCTTCTCCGGACAGCTACGAGCAGTACTTC. Protein sequence: CAISSSPDSYEQYF. The V call is TRBV10-3, the J call TRBJ2-7; a possible D gene is TRBD1 (6 bases). The CDR3 totals 14 residues. Trimming pared 5 bases from V and 3 bases from J, leaving 14 bases between. Germline lookup yields CDR1 ENHRY and CDR2 SYGVKD.

V and J are TRBV5-4 and TRBJ2-7, with D unresolved. Trimming stripped 4 bases from V and 6 bases from J, with 14 bases between. This CDR3 is built from 13 residues. The germline V gene encodes CDR1 SGHNT and CDR2 YYREEE (reference sequence). CDR3 residues: CASSIPSFPEQYF. CDR3 bases: TGTGCCAGCAGCATCCCCTCTTTCCCCGAGCAGTACTTC.

The chain links TRBV7-9 to TRBJ2-7; D gene unclear. Trimming took off 7 bases at V and 3 bases at J, with 25 bases between the two ends. Germline-derived CDR1 and CDR2 are SEHNR and FQNEAQ (reference sequence). CDR3 length: 17 amino acids. CDR3 residues: CASTPYPTDTPFYEQYF. The CDR3 coding sequence is TGTGCCAGCACCCCTTATCCCACAGATACACCCTTCTACGAGCAGTACTTC.

The chain is built from TRBV5-4 and TRBJ1-2; TRBD1 matches 9 bases. V lost 0 bases to trimming and J lost 8 bases; unmatched junction nucleotides: 2. CDR3 length equals 13 residues. The V gene's germline CDR1 is SGHNT and CDR2 YYREEE (reference sequence). DNA of the CDR3: TGTGCCAGCAGCTTGGAGACAGGGGGAGGCTACACCTTC. It translates to CASSLETGGGYTF.

The CDR3 loop reads CATSESYIDEQFF. The CDR3 DNA follows: TGTGCCACCAGTGAATCATACATCGATGAGCAGTTCTTC. This rearrangement joins TRBV24-1 to TRBJ2-1; D gene unclear. The V gene lost 4 bases and the J gene lost 8 bases, with 11 bases spanning the gap. From germline, CDR1 is KGHDR and CDR2 SFDVKD. CDR3 size: 13 residues.

The V and J genes are TRBV9 and TRBJ2-7, with D uncertain. This CDR3 region has 14 residues. The V gene's germline CDR1 is SGDLS and CDR2 YYNGEE. Trimming shortened V by 0 bases and J by 6 bases, and 13 bases separated the two germline ends. The CDR3 sequence: CASSVEWALSEQYF. The DNA for the CDR3 is TGTGCCAGCAGCGTAGAGTGGGCGCTAAGCGAGCAGTACTTC.

V gene TRBV28 combines with J gene TRBJ2-5; 14 nucleotides agree with TRBD2. The CDR3 has 16 residues. The J segment lost 4 bases and the V segment lost 4 bases, leaving 5 bases of the junction unmatched. Germline V lookup: CDR1 MDHEN, CDR2 SYDVKM. The CDR3 sequence: CASSSRLAGGGETQYF. The DNA for the CDR3 is TGTGCCAGCAGTTCCCGACTAGCGGGAGGGGGAGAGACCCAGTACTTC. Based on the CDR3 plus reference TRBV28 and TRBJ2-5, the full variable domain is DVKVTQSSRYLVKRTGEKVFLECVQDMDHENMFWYRQDPGLGLRLIYFSYDVKMKEKGDIPEGYSVSREKKERFSLILESASTNQTSMYLCASSSRLAGGGETQYFGPGTRLLVL.

This clone was counted a single time. The rearrangement joins TRBV15 to TRBJ2-3; 9 nucleotides match TRBD2. Germline V gene lookup returns CDR1 LNHNV and CDR2 YYDKDF (reference sequence). V shed 3 bases, J shed 3 bases, and the junction held 7 bases outside the gene matches. The CDR3 runs to 16 residues. CDR3 sequence (DNA): TGTGCCACCAGCAGCAGTCTAGCGGGAATGACAGATACGCAGTATTTT. Translated: CATSSSLAGMTDTQYF.

The CDR3 DNA sequence: TGTGCCAGCAGTTTTACGCGGGGGGCGAGGGCTTTCTTT. Amino acids: CASSFTRGARAFF. The chain couples TRBV28 to TRBJ1-1; perhaps TRBD1 as D (6 bases). The CDR3 consists of 13 residues. Germline V lookup: CDR1 MDHEN, CDR2 SYDVKM. Trimming took 3 bases from V and 11 from J, leaving 16 bases between them.

The table lists this clone with a few counts. V and J are TRBV11-2 and TRBJ1-1; TRBD1 aligns across 7 bases. Trimming removed 1 base from V and 9 bases from J; junction bases left unmatched: 14. This CDR3 comprises 16 residues. Looked up from germline, CDR1 is SGHAT and CDR2 is FQNNGV. This CDR3 is CASSLAEGTARPQAFF. In DNA form, the CDR3 reads TGTGCCAGCAGCTTAGCCGAGGGGACAGCACGCCCTCAAGCTTTCTTT.

The rearrangement uses TRBV6-5 and TRBJ2-5; perhaps TRBD2 as D (6 bases). Trimming stripped 6 bases from V and 2 bases from J, with 16 bases between. The CDR3 is made up of 15 amino acids. CDR1 and CDR2 from the germline V gene are MNHEY and SVGAGI. The CDR3 nucleotides are TGTGCCAGCAGGCGTGCCGGGACTTTACAAGAGACCCAGTACTTC. Protein product: CASRRAGTLQETQYF.

The chain carries TRBV5-4 and TRBJ2-1; 11 bases agree with TRBD2. Trimming took 7 bases from V and 6 from J; bases not matched to a gene: 12. The germline gives CDR1 SGHNT, CDR2 YYREEE (reference sequence). The CDR3 is made up of 16 amino acids. Here the CDR3 reads CASRPALAGGGNEQFF. CDR3 bases: TGTGCCAGCCGCCCAGCTCTAGCGGGAGGTGGCAATGAGCAGTTCTTC.

The chain couples TRBV7-9 to TRBJ1-4; D perhaps matches TRBD1 (5 bases). CDR1 is SEHNR and CDR2 is FQNEAQ in the germline V gene (reference sequence). V was clipped by 5 bases and J by 3 bases, with 16 bases between them. The CDR3 length is 16 residues. DNA for the CDR3: TGTGCCAGCAGCAACAATTGGGACTCCTCTAATGAAAAACTGTTTTTT. Encoded protein: CASSNNWDSSNEKLFF.